These 2 T cell receptor beta chains originate from one sample sequenced in a study of blood T cell repertoires in COVID-19. Some clones are missing from TCRdb's copy, which holds only in-frame ones; the method was immunoSEQ multiplex PCR. The table has about 150,000 clones, almost 85% seen once; the top ten hold about 16%. The sample comprised peripheral blood. Receptors were obtained from a human donor with acute or convalescent COVID-19. The donor label of this sample is uncertain.

This clone turned up a few times. V is TRBV5-1 and J is TRBJ2-5, with 8 bases identical to TRBD2. CDR1 is SGHRS, CDR2 YFSETQ, per germline. V was pared by 0 bases and J by 5 bases, with 6 bases of the junction left unmatched. There are 15 residues in the CDR3. The CDR3 bases are TGCGCCAGCAGCTTGGATGGACTAGCCGGGGAGACCCAGTACTTC. This codes for CASSLDGLAGETQYF.

V and J are TRBV5-4 and TRBJ2-3; 13 nucleotides agree with TRBD2. V was clipped by 1 base and J by 5 bases; unmatched bases: 7. This CDR3 is built from 17 residues. Per the germline V gene, CDR1 is SGHNT and CDR2 is YYREEE (reference sequence). The CDR3 here is CASSLKLAGGQGDTQYF. The CDR3 nucleotides are TGTGCCAGCAGCTTGAAACTAGCGGGGGGGCAGGGAGATACGCAGTATTTT. The full variable domain, rest sourced from reference TRBV5-4 and TRBJ2-3, is ETGVTQSPTHLIKTRGQQVTLRCSSQSGHNTVSWYQQALGQGPQFIFQYYREEENGRGNFPPRFSGLQFPNYSSELNVNALELDDSALYLCASSLKLAGGQGDTQYFGPGTRLTVL.